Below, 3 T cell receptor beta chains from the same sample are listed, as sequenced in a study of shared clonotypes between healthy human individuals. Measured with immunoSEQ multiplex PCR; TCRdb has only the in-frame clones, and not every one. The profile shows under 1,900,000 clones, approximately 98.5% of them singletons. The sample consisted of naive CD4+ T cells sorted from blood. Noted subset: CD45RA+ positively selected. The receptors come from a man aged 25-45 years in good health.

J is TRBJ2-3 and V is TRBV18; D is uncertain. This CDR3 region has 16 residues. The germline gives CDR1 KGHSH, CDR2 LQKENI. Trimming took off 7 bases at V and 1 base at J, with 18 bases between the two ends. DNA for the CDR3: TGTGCCAGCTACCTCAGATCCGATTTGGGCACAGATACGCAGTATTTT. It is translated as CASYLRSDLGTDTQYF. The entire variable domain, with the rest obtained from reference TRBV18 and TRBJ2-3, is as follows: NAGVMQNPRHLVRRRGQEARLRCSPMKGHSHVYWYRQLPEEGLKFMVYLQKENIIDESGMPKERFSAEFPKEGPSILRIQQVVRGDSAAYFCASYLRSDLGTDTQYFGPGTRLTVL.

CDR3 sequence: CASSLESGGGLGPPLTNTGELFF. The CDR3 region has the DNA TGCGCCAGCAGCTTGGAGTCAGGTGGGGGACTAGGGCCACCCCTTACGAACACCGGGGAGCTGTTTTTT. The J gene is TRBJ2-2, the V gene TRBV5-1; 8 bases align to TRBD2. Germline values: CDR1 SGHRS, CDR2 YFSETQ. V lost 0 bases and J lost 0; bases outside the gene matches: 22. The CDR3 has 23 residues. The full variable domain, in which reference TRBV5-1 and TRBJ2-2 provide the parts outside the CDR3, is KAGVTQTPRYLIKTRGQQVTLSCSPISGHRSVSWYQQTPGQGLQFLFEYFSETQRNKGNFPGRFSGRQFSNSRSEMNVSTLELGDSALYLCASSLESGGGLGPPLTNTGELFFGEGSRLTVL.

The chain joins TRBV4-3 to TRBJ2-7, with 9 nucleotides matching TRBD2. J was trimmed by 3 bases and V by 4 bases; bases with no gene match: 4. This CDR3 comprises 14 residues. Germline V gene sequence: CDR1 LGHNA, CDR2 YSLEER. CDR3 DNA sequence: TGCGCCAGCAGCCGAGCGGGAGGACTCTACGAGCAGTACTTC. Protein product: CASSRAGGLYEQYF.